The present T cell receptor (beta chain) was sequenced within a study of blood T cell repertoires in COVID-19. Original handling: The authors estimated nucleated cell counts from reference gene primer amplification. Here immunoSEQ multiplex PCR was the method, and the copy in TCRdb shows in-frame clones only, minus some. The V and J calls and clone size come from that table; D and trimming were worked out from the DNA. In the table there are approximately 96,000 clones, roughly 80% of which are singletons. Trimming took 6 bases from V and 4 from J; bases not matched to a gene: 7. This CDR3 contains 14 residues. Germline-derived CDR1 and CDR2 are SGHNT and YYREEE (reference sequence).

This chain uses TRBV5-4 with TRBJ2-5; 9 bases are a match to TRBD2. This receptor was taken from a woman of 80 years or more with acute or convalescent COVID-19. Specimen: peripheral blood. Here the CDR3 DNA reads TGTGCCAGCACTATAGCGGGGGCAGGAGAGACCCAGTACTTC. This translates into CASTIAGAGETQYF. Full variable domain (rest looked up from reference TRBV5-4 and TRBJ2-5): ETGVTQSPTHLIKTRGQQVTLRCSSQSGHNTVSWYQQALGQGPQFIFQYYREEENGRGNFPPRFSGLQFPNYSSELNVNALELDDSALYLCASTIAGAGETQYFGPGTRLLVL.